Listed here are 25 T cell receptor beta chains from one sample, sequenced in a study of blood T cells in healthy people across ages. Primers used in a second PCR of roughly 7 to 12 cycles were a sample-barcoded 5' primer and a J-beta primer mix. TCRdb reprocessed the 5' RACE reads via MiXCR and lists one record per CDR3 protein. The sample contains approximately 1,000,000 distinct CDR3 sequences, about two fifths of which appear only once. Sequenced material: blood. The receptors derive from a man aged 18 to 35 in good health.

Ten or more counts support this clonotype. V and J are TRBV7-2 and TRBJ1-2; no reliable D call. Trimming stripped 0 bases from V and 4 bases from J, with 12 bases between. The V gene's germline CDR1 is SGHTA and CDR2 FQGNSA. The CDR3 runs to 15 residues. The CDR3 coding sequence is TGTGCCAGCAGCTTAGCGCTTGCGTCTAGCTATGGCTACACCTTC. This codes for CASSLALASSYGYTF.

This chain joins TRBV6-2 or TRBV6-3 and TRBJ2-7; 7 bases map to TRBD2. The CDR3 runs 14 residues. V gave up 2 bases and J gave up 4 bases; unmatched junction bases: 5. The germline V gene has CDR1 MNHEY and CDR2 SVGEGT. In nucleotides, the CDR3 is TGTGCCAGCAGTTACGGACTAGTAGGTTACGAGCAGTACTTC. Translation: CASSYGLVGYEQYF.

The chain uses TRBV19 and TRBJ2-7; D could derive from TRBD1 or TRBD2 (6 bases each). V dropped 3 bases and J dropped 9 bases, with 12 bases sitting between them. Per germline, CDR1 LNHDA and CDR2 SQIVND (reference sequence). CDR3 length: 12 residues. The CDR3 sequence: CASSIGPGAQYF. CDR3 bases: TGTGCCAGTAGTATTGGCCCGGGGGCGCAGTACTTC.

This clonotype was counted a few times. V usage is TRBV9 and J usage is TRBJ2-7; D call uncertain. CDR3 size: 14 residues. Per the germline V gene, CDR1 is SGDLS and CDR2 is YYNGEE. Trimming left V 3 bases short and J 0 bases short, with 10 bases between. CDR3 DNA sequence: TGTGCCAGCAGCGCCAGCCCTCTCTCCTACGAGCAGTACTTC. The encoded protein is CASSASPLSYEQYF.

The chain has TRBV4-3 and TRBJ2-3; 8 bases align to TRBD1. Germline V CDR1 and CDR2: LGHNA, YSLEER. The V segment lost 2 bases and the J segment 5 bases; nucleotides outside the gene matches: 12. The CDR3 has 17 residues. The CDR3 DNA follows: TGCGCCAGCAGCCAAACTTCTACAGGGGGAGTGCGAGATACGCAGTATTTT. It codes for CASSQTSTGGVRDTQYF.

This clonotype was observed a few times. The gene calls are TRBV9 and TRBJ2-6, with TRBD1 as a possible D gene (6 bases). CDR3 size: 15 residues. Germline lookup yields CDR1 SGDLS and CDR2 YYNGEE. The V gene lost 0 bases and the J gene lost 3 bases, with 7 bases spanning the gap. The CDR3 DNA is TGTGCCAGCAGCGTAGACAGGGTTGGGGCCAACGTCCTGACTTTC. As protein: CASSVDRVGANVLTF.

In the case of this clonotype: A junction end diverges from the germline sequence, so it may reflect a read error. The chain has TRBV7-9 and TRBJ2-1; 8 nucleotides align to TRBD2. This CDR3 region has 18 residues. CDR1 and CDR2 from the germline V gene are SEHNR and FQNEAQ (reference sequence). CDR3 region: CAGSSYSPGLEYLNEQFF. The CDR3 DNA is TGTGCCGGCAGCTCCTATTCGCCGGGACTAGAATATCTCAATGAGCAGTTCTTC.

The chain combines TRBV6-5 with TRBJ1-2, with 7 bases fitting TRBD1. CDR3 size: 14 residues. Germline V lookup: CDR1 MNHEY, CDR2 SVGAGI. J was trimmed by 2 bases and V by 6 bases; bases with no gene match: 6. In DNA, the CDR3 is TGTGCCAGCAGCCGACAGGGTACCAACTATGGCTACACCTTC. Translating gives CASSRQGTNYGYTF.

The chain recombines TRBV7-3 with TRBJ1-1; D not certain. Germline V gene sequence: CDR1 SGHTA, CDR2 FQGTGA. The length of the CDR3 is 13 residues. V lost 5 bases and J 1 base, leaving 8 bases between the germline ends. The CDR3 region has the DNA TGTGCCAGCAGCCCCGCCCCGAACACTGAAGCTTTCTTT. Translation gives CASSPAPNTEAFF.

This chain links TRBV2 with TRBJ1-5; D possibly corresponds to TRBD1 (5 bases). The germline gives CDR1 SNHLY, CDR2 FYNNEI. Trimming pared 2 bases from V and 3 bases from J, leaving 17 bases between. The length of the CDR3 is 17 residues. Here the CDR3 DNA reads TGTGCCAGCAGTGAAAGACCCAGGGTTCTAAACAATCAGCCCCAGCATTTT. It translates to CASSERPRVLNNQPQHF. Using reference TRBV2 and TRBJ1-5 for the parts outside the CDR3, the full variable domain is EPEVTQTPSHQVTQMGQEVILRCVPISNHLYFYWYRQILGQKVEFLVSFYNNEISEKSEIFDDQFSVERPDGSNFTLKIRSTKLEDSAMYFCASSERPRVLNNQPQHFGDGTRLSIL.

The J gene is TRBJ2-5, the V gene TRBV20-1, with 11 nucleotides matching TRBD2. The junction had 0 bases not matched to a gene; V was cut back by 1 base and J by 2 bases. Germline CDR1 reads DFQATT; CDR2 reads SNEGSKA (reference sequence). The CDR3 consists of 14 residues. CDR3 in amino acids: CSARGTSGQETQYF. In DNA form, the CDR3 reads TGCAGTGCTAGAGGGACTAGCGGGCAAGAGACCCAGTACTTC.

The chain employs TRBV28 and TRBJ1-2; a weak D match, TRBD1 (6 bases). Deletions cut 6 bases from V and 4 bases from J, with 15 bases between. The CDR3 has 14 amino acids. Germline CDR1 is MDHEN and CDR2 is SYDVKM. CDR3 sequence reads: CASSGGDKLYGYTF. The CDR3 DNA reads TGTGCCAGCAGCGGTGGGGACAAGCTCTATGGCTACACCTTC.

This clonotype was detected a few times. V is TRBV6-6 and J is TRBJ2-6; 7 bases fit TRBD1. This CDR3 has 15 residues. Trimming took 6 bases from V and 1 from J; bases not matched to a gene: 3. The germline CDR1 and CDR2 sequences are MNHNY and SVGAGI (reference sequence). DNA for the CDR3: TGTGCCAGCAGGGGACAGCCTTCTGGGGCCAACGTCCTGACTTTC. Translation: CASRGQPSGANVLTF.

This chain uses TRBV4-3 with TRBJ1-3; 9 nucleotides agree with TRBD1. This CDR3 has 14 amino acids. In germline, CDR1 is LGHNA, CDR2 YSLEER. Trimming cost V 4 bases and J 7 bases; bases outside gene matches: 5. The DNA of the CDR3 is TGCGCCAGCAGCCCTGGGACAGGGTGGAACACCATATATTTT. Its protein is CASSPGTGWNTIYF.

In this sample, this clonotype turned up a few times. The chain is built from TRBV29-1 and TRBJ1-2; tentatively, D is TRBD1 (5 bases). CDR1 and CDR2 from the germline V gene are SQVTM and ANQGSEA. The CDR3 sequence is 18 residues long. The V end was cut by 7 bases, the J end by 3 bases, with 30 bases between. The CDR3 region has the DNA TGCAGCGCCGCTAAAGCGTCGTCTAGGGGCGGGAGACACTATGGCTACACCTTC. Its protein is CSAAKASSRGGRHYGYTF.

The V call is TRBV2, the J call TRBJ1-2; possible D gene TRBD1, 5 bases. The CDR3 extends over 14 amino acids. Looked up from germline, CDR1 is SNHLY and CDR2 is FYNNEI. V shed 4 bases and J shed 4 bases, with 13 bases lying between them. CDR3 DNA sequence: TGTGCCAGCAGTGGATTGGGGCAGGGCTATGGCTACACCTTC. This gives the protein CASSGLGQGYGYTF. Full variable domain (outside the CDR3, taken from reference TRBV2 and TRBJ1-2): EPEVTQTPSHQVTQMGQEVILRCVPISNHLYFYWYRQILGQKVEFLVSFYNNEISEKSEIFDDQFSVERPDGSNFTLKIRSTKLEDSAMYFCASSGLGQGYGYTFGSGTRLTVV.

This clonotype appeared a few times. The rearrangement joins TRBV25-1 to TRBJ1-4, with D possibly being TRBD1 (5 bases). This CDR3 is 15 amino acids long. Germline CDR1 reads MGHDK; CDR2 reads SYGVNS. Trimming shortened V by 5 bases and J by 5 bases, and 15 bases separated the two germline ends. CDR3 nucleotide sequence: TGTGCCAGCAGTTGGGGACCCTGGAGGAATGAAAAACTGTTTTTT. Its translation is CASSWGPWRNEKLFF. Together with reference TRBV25-1 and TRBJ1-4, the CDR3 gives the full variable domain: EADIYQTPRYLVIGTGKKITLECSQTMGHDKMYWYQQDPGMELHLIHYSYGVNSTEKGDLSSESTVSRIRTEHFPLTLESARPSHTSQYLCASSWGPWRNEKLFFGSGTQLSVL.

This clonotype has a handful of counts. The chain has TRBV18 and TRBJ2-1, with 9 nucleotides matching TRBD1. Germline V gene lookup returns CDR1 KGHSH and CDR2 LQKENI. The CDR3 runs to 16 residues. The trim removed 0 bases at V and 4 bases at J, leaving 4 bases unmatched. The CDR3 here is CASSPPSGQGYNEQFF. In DNA form, the CDR3 reads TGTGCCAGCTCACCACCGTCGGGACAGGGATACAATGAGCAGTTCTTC.

This clonotype was recorded many times. The V and J genes are TRBV11-2 and TRBJ2-7; the D call may be TRBD1 or TRBD2 (5 bases each). CDR3 size: 14 residues. Germline V gene lookup returns CDR1 SGHAT and CDR2 FQNNGV. V lost 5 bases and J lost 3, with 14 bases in between. The CDR3 region has the DNA TGTGCCAGCAGCCCGGGACGAAATAGCTACGAGCAGTACTTC. Translated: CASSPGRNSYEQYF.

J is TRBJ2-7 and V is TRBV20-1; D not resolved. Trimming removed 3 bases at V and 2 bases at J, with 11 bases between. CDR1 is DFQATT, CDR2 SNEGSKA, per germline (reference sequence). The length of the CDR3 is 13 residues. The CDR3 sequence is CSASQAVTYEQYF. In DNA form, the CDR3 reads TGCAGTGCTAGCCAGGCCGTCACCTACGAGCAGTACTTC.

In its sample, this clonotype was seen many times. The rearrangement uses TRBV4-3 and TRBJ1-1, with D hard to call. The V gene lost 0 bases and the J gene lost 3 bases, with 8 bases spanning the gap. Germline CDR1 reads LGHNA; CDR2 reads YSLEER. The CDR3 has 14 amino acids. In DNA form, the CDR3 reads TGCGCCAGCAGCCAAGATCGAGGGTACACTGAAGCTTTCTTT. Protein sequence: CASSQDRGYTEAFF.

This clonotype was detected only a few times. This rearrangement joins TRBV6-2 or TRBV6-3 to TRBJ2-5; TRBD1 is a possible D gene (5 bases). CDR3 length equals 13 residues. CDR1 MNHEY and CDR2 SVGEGT come from the germline V gene. Trimming left V 6 bases short and J 11 bases short, with 19 bases between. The CDR3 protein is CASSAPLGDEQYF. In nucleotides, the CDR3 is TGTGCCAGCAGCGCTCCATTAGGGGATGAGCAGTACTTC.

The V and J genes are TRBV2 and TRBJ2-3; 11 bases align to TRBD1. The CDR3 spans 15 residues. Germline V gives CDR1 SNHLY, CDR2 FYNNEI. The V and J ends lost 8 bases and 4 bases, in that order; junction bases with no gene match: 8. CDR3 coding DNA: TGTGCCAGCGTAATCCGGGACAGGGGGGCAGATACGCAGTATTTT. Translating it yields CASVIRDRGADTQYF. Supplemented by reference TRBV2 and TRBJ2-3, the full variable domain reads EPEVTQTPSHQVTQMGQEVILRCVPISNHLYFYWYRQILGQKVEFLVSFYNNEISEKSEIFDDQFSVERPDGSNFTLKIRSTKLEDSAMYFCASVIRDRGADTQYFGPGTRLTVL.

This clonotype was seen at least ten times. The V gene is TRBV6-2 or TRBV6-3, the J gene TRBJ2-1; D is unclear. Trimming removed 5 bases at V and 6 bases at J, with 8 bases between. This CDR3 is built from 12 residues. The germline CDR1 and CDR2 sequences are MNHEY and SVGEGT. As DNA, the CDR3 is TGTGCCAGCAGTCCACCCCTCAATGAGCAGTTCTTC. Translating it yields CASSPPLNEQFF.

The table lists this clonotype with a few counts. The chain has TRBV20-1 and TRBJ1-4; D call uncertain. This CDR3 comprises 13 residues. Trimming removed 2 bases at V and 5 bases at J, with 9 bases between. Germline assignment: CDR1 DFQATT and CDR2 SNEGSKA (reference sequence). CDR3: CSARPTENEKLFF. The CDR3 DNA is TGCAGTGCTAGACCCACTGAGAATGAAAAACTGTTTTTT.